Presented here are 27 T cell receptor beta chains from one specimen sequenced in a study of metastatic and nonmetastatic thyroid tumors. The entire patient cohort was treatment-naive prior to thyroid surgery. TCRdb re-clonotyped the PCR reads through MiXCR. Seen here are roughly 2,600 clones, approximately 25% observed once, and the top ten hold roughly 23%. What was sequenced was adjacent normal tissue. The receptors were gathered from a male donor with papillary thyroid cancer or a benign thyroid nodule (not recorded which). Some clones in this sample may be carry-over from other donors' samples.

The CDR3 nucleotides read TGTGCCAGCAGCCCTCATCGGAGGGGGCGCAACACCGGGGAGCTGTTTTTT. It codes for CASSPHRRGRNTGELFF. This sequence joins TRBV7-8 and TRBJ2-2; a weak D match, TRBD1 (7 bases). There are 17 residues in the CDR3. V dropped 5 bases and J dropped 2 bases, with 18 bases sitting between them. Germline V gene sequence: CDR1 SGHVS, CDR2 FQNEAQ.

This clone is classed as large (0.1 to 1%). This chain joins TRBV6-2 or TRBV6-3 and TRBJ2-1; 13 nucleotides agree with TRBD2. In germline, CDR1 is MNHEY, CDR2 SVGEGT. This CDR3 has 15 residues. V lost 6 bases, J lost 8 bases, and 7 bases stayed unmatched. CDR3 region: CASRRTSGSLDEQFF. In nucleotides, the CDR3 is TGTGCCAGCAGAAGGACTAGCGGGAGTTTGGATGAGCAGTTCTTC.

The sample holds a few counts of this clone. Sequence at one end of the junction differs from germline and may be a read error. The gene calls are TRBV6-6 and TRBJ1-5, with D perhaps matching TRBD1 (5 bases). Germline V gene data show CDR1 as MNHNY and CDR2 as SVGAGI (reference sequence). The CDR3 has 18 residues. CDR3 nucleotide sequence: TGTGCCAGCAGACCGGACTTCTTTAGGGGCTATAGCAATCAGCCCCAGCGCTTT. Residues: CASRPDFFRGYSNQPQRF.

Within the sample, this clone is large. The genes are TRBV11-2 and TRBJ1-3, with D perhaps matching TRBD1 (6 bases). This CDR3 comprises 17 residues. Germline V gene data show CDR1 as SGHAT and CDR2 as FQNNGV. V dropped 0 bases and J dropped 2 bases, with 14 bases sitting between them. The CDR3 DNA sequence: TGTGCCAGCAGCTTAGATAGGCGGGGGCTTACTGGAAACACCATATATTTT. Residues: CASSLDRRGLTGNTIYF.

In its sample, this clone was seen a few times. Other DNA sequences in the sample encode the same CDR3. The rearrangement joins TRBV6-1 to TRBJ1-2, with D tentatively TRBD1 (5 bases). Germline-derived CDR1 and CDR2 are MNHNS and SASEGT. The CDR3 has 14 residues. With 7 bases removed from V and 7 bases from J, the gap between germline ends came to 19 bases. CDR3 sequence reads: CASITTVGSGGYTF. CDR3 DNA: TGTGCCAGCATCACGACAGTGGGGTCAGGTGGCTACACCTTC.

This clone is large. CDR3 residues: CASSGTGGDTQYF. For the CDR3, the DNA is TGTGCCAGCAGTGGCACGGGGGGGGATACGCAGTATTTT. The chain joins TRBV2 to TRBJ2-3, with 8 bases fitting TRBD2. J gave up 6 bases and V 4 bases, and 3 bases lay outside the gene matches. The germline CDR1 and CDR2 sequences are SNHLY and FYNNEI. This CDR3 spans 13 amino acids.

This CDR3 reads CASRASGGIPEQYF. The CDR3 nucleotides read TGCGCCAGCAGGGCGAGCGGGGGGATCCCCGAGCAGTACTTC. The rearrangement links TRBV5-1 to TRBJ2-7; 9 bases match TRBD2. CDR3 length: 14 amino acids. Germline CDR1 reads SGHRS; CDR2 reads YFSETQ. Trimming cost V 5 bases and J 6 bases; bases outside gene matches: 9.

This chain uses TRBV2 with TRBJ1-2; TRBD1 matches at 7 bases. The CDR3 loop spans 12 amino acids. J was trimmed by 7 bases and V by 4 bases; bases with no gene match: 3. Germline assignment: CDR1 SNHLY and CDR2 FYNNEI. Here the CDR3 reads CASSGGTVGYTF. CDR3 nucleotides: TGTGCCAGCAGTGGGGGGACAGTTGGCTACACCTTC.

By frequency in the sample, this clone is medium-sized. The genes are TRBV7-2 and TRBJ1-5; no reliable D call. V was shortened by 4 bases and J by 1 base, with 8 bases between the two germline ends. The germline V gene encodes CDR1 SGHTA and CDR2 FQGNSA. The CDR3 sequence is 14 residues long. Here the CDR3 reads CASSSGLSNQPQHF. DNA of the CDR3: TGTGCCAGCAGCTCCGGACTGAGCAATCAGCCCCAGCATTTT.

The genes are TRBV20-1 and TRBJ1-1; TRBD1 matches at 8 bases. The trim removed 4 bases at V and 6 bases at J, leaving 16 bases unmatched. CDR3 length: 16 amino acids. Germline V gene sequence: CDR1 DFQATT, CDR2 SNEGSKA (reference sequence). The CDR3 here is CSAMTGVLFGGAEAFF. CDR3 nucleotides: TGCAGTGCTATGACAGGGGTATTATTTGGGGGCGCTGAAGCTTTCTTT.

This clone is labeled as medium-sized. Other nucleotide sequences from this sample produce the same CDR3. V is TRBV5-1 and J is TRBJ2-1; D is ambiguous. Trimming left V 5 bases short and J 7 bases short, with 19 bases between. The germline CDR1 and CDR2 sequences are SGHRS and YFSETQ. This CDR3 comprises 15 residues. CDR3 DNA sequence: TGCGCCAGCAGTAGAGCCTTGGACGGACCGAATGAGCAGTTCTTC. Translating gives CASSRALDGPNEQFF.

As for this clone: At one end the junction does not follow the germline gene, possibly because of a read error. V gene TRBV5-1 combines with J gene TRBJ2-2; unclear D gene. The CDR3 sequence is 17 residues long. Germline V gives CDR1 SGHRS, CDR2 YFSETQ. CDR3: CASSLAGMYAKTGELFF. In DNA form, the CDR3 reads TGCGCCAGCAGCTTAGCCGGTATGTACGCGAAAACCGGGGAGCTGTTTTTT. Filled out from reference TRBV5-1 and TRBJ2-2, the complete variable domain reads KAGVTQTPRYLIKTRGQQVTLSCSPISGHRSVSWYQQTPGQGLQFLFEYFSETQRNKGNFPGRFSGRQFSNSRSEMNVSTLELGDSALYLCASSLAGMYAKTGELFFGEGSRLTVL.

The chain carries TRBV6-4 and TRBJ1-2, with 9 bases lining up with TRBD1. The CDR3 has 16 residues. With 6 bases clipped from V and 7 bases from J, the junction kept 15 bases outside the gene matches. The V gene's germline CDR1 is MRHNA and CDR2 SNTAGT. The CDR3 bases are TGTGCCAGCAGACTTGGAGTAGGGACAGGGAAACCTGGCTACACCTTC. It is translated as CASRLGVGTGKPGYTF.

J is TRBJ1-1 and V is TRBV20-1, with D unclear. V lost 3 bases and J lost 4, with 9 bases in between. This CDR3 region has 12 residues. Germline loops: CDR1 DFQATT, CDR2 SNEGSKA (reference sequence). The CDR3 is CSASTVATEAFF. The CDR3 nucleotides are TGCAGTGCTAGTACGGTCGCCACTGAAGCTTTCTTT.

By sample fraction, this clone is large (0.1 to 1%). DNA of the CDR3: TGTGCCATCAGTCCCGGGGTCTACGAGCAGTACTTC. Its translation: CAISPGVYEQYF. The chain recombines TRBV10-3 with TRBJ2-7; tentative D call: TRBD2 (5 bases). Trimming removed 5 bases at V and 3 bases at J, with 8 bases between. The germline V gene encodes CDR1 ENHRY and CDR2 SYGVKD. The CDR3 runs 12 residues.

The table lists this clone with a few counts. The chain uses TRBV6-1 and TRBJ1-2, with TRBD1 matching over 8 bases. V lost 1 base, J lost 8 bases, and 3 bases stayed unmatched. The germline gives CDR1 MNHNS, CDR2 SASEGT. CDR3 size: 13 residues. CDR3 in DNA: TGTGCCAGCAGTGAAGGGGACAGGAGGGGCTACACCTTC. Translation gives CASSEGDRRGYTF.

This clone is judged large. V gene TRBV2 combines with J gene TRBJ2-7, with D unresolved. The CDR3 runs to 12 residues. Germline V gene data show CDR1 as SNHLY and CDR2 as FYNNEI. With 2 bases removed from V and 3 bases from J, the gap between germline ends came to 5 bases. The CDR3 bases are TGTGCCAGCAGTGAAACGGGCTACGAGCAGTACTTC. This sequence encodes CASSETGYEQYF.

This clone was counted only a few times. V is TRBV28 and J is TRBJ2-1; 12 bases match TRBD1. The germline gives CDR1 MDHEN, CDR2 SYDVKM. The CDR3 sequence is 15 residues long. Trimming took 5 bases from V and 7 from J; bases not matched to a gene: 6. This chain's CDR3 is CASSLGQGAWNEQFF. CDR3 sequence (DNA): TGTGCCAGCAGTCTGGGACAGGGGGCTTGGAATGAGCAGTTCTTC.

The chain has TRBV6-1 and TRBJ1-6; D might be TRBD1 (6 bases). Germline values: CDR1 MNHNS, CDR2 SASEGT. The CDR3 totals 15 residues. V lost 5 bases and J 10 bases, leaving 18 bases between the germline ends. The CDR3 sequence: CASSPSGGARSPLHF. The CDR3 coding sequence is TGTGCCAGCAGTCCCAGTGGGGGGGCACGATCACCCCTCCACTTT.

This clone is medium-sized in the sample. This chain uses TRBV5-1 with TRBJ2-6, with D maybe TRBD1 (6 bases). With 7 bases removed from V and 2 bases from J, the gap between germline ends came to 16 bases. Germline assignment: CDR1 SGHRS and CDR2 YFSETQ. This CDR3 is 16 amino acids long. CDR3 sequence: CASPRDITTGANVLTF. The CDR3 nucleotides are TGCGCCAGCCCCAGGGACATAACCACTGGGGCCAACGTCCTGACTTTC.

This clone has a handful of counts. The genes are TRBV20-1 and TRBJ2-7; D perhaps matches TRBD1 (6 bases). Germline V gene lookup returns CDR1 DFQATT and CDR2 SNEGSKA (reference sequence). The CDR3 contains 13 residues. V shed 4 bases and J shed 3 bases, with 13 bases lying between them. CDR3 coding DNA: TGCAGTGCTAATGGACAGAACTTCTACGAGCAGTACTTC. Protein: CSANGQNFYEQYF.

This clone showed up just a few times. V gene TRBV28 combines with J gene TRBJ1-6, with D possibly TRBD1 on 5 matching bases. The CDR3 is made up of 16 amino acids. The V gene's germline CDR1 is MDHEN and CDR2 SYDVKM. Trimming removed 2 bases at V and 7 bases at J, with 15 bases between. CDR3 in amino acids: CASSLDPDTRNSPLHF. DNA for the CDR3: TGTGCCAGCAGTTTAGATCCGGACACCCGGAATTCACCCCTCCACTTT. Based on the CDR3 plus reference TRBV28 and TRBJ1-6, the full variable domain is DVKVTQSSRYLVKRTGEKVFLECVQDMDHENMFWYRQDPGLGLRLIYFSYDVKMKEKGDIPEGYSVSREKKERFSLILESASTNQTSMYLCASSLDPDTRNSPLHFGNGTRLTVT.

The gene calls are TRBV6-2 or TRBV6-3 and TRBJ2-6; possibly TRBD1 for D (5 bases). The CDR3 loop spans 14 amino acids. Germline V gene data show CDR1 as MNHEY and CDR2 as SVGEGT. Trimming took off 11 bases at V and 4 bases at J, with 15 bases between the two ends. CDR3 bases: TGTGCCGGCTGCACAGGTGCAGGGGCCAACGTCCTGACTTTC. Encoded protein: CAGCTGAGANVLTF.

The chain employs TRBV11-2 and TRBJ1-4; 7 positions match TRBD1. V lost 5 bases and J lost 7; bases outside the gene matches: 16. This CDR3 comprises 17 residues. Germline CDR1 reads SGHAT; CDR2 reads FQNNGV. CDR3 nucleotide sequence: TGTGCCAGCAGCACCCGACAGGGTTGGGGTAGGGGTGAAAAACTGTTTTTT. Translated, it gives CASSTRQGWGRGEKLFF.

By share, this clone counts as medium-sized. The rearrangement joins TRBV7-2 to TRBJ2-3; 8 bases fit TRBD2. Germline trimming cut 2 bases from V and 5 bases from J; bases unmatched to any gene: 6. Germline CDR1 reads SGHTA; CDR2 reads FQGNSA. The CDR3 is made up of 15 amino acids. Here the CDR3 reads CASSLNSGGIDTQYF. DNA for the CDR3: TGTGCCAGCAGCTTAAATTCGGGAGGGATAGATACGCAGTATTTT.

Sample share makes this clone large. The CDR3 sequence is CASSEARVETGELFF. Written as DNA, the CDR3 is TGTGCCAGCAGTGAGGCCAGGGTAGAAACCGGGGAGCTGTTTTTT. This chain uses TRBV6-1 with TRBJ2-2; perhaps TRBD1 as D (5 bases). V lost 3 bases and J 5 bases, leaving 13 bases between the germline ends. The CDR3 has 15 amino acids. Germline CDR1 reads MNHNS; CDR2 reads SASEGT.

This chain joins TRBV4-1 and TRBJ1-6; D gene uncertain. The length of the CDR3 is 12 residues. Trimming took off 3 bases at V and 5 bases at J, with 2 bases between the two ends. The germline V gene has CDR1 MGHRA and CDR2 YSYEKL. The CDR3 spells CASSHHNSPLHF. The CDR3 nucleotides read TGCGCCAGCAGCCACCATAATTCACCCCTCCACTTT.